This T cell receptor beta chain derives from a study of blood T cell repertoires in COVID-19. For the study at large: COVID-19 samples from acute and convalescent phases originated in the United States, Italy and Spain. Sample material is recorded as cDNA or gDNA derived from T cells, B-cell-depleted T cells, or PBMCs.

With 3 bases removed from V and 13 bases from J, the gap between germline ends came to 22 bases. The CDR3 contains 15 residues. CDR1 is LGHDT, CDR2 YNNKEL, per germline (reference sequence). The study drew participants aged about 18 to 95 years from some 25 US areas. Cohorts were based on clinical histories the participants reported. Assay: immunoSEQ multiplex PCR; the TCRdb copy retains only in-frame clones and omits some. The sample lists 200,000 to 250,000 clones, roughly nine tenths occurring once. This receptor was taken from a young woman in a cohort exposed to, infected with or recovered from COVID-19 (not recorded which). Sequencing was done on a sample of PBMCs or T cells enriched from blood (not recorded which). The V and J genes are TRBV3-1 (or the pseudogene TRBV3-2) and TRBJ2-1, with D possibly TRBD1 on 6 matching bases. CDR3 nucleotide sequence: TGTGCCAGCAGCCAGGGCGTACAGGGCCCAAGGGGCCAGTTCTTC. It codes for CASSQGVQGPRGQFF.